This TCR beta chain was recovered during a study of radiation and T cells in renal cell carcinoma. A remark on this clone: Its antigen is still unknown.

Study results and limitations: In blood, top tumor clones expanded by 2 weeks, shrinking by 4.

Profiling relied on immunoSEQ multiplex PCR, and the TCRdb table lists in-frame clones only, not all of them. The data show 150,000 to 200,000 clones, less than 90% seen once. Trimming removed 2 bases from V and 5 bases from J, with 12 bases in between. In germline, CDR1 is MNHEY, CDR2 SVGAGI. CDR3 length: 14 residues. Time point described: blood 4 weeks post-SBRT, at nephrectomy. This sample's treatment: 15 Gy SBRT to primary tumor, nephrectomy 4 weeks later. Nephrectomy followed 15 Gy stereotactic body radiation by 4 weeks. Blood was sampled at baseline, 2 weeks and 4 weeks after SBRT. Clear cell pathology was present in this patient's renal cell carcinoma.

This chain uses TRBV6-5 with TRBJ1-2, with D perhaps TRBD1 (6 bases). The sequence came from a woman aged 45-60 years with renal cell carcinoma. Sequenced material: blood, taken from a patient whose treatment included radiotherapy and nephrectomy. The CDR3 DNA follows: TGTGCCAGCAGTTACCAGGGGCTGGGATATGGCTACACCTTC. Translated, it gives CASSYQGLGYGYTF.